A selection of T cell receptor beta chains follows, all from one sample in a study of cytomegalovirus exposure and HLA in healthy donors. Profiling relied on immunoSEQ multiplex PCR, and the TCRdb table lists in-frame clones only, not all of them. The table has over 150,000 clones, about 63% seen once. The sequencing input was PBMCs. The source of these receptors is a woman aged 40 to 55 in good health and CMV-seropositive. CDR3s include the opening cysteine and the closing phenylalanine or tryptophan. D genes are given only for firm matches. Rows may omit the clone size; those that give it use once, few, many or a size class.

few,TRBV2,TRBJ2-7,TRBD2,CASIPLGLARVYEQYF,TGTGCCAGCATCCCACTCGGACTAGCGCGAGTCTACGAGCAGTACTTC
.,TRBV4-1,TRBJ1-6,.,CASSQEEVKAGEYNSPLHF,TGCGCCAGCAGCCAAGAGGAGGTTAAGGCAGGGGAATATAATTCACCCCTCCACTTT
few,TRBV4-3,TRBJ2-3,.,CASSRDRRDFTDTQYF,TGCGCCAGCAGCCGAGATCGTCGGGACTTCACAGATACGCAGTATTTT
.,TRBV7-9,TRBJ1-4,TRBD1,CASSSDREGGEKLFF,TGTGCCAGCAGCTCCGACAGGGAAGGAGGTGAAAAACTGTTTTTT
.,TRBV5-1,TRBJ1-2,.,CASSYSTVYGYTF,TGCGCCAGCAGCTATTCGACAGTCTATGGCTACACCTTC
.,TRBV28,TRBJ1-2,.,CASSLAATNYGYTF,TGTGCCAGCAGTTTAGCGGCTACGAACTATGGCTACACCTTC
few,TRBV2,TRBJ1-5,.,CASSESGLSQPQNF,TGTGCCAGCAGTGAGTCGGGGTTGAGTCAGCCCCAGAATTTT
.,TRBV12-5,TRBJ2-3,TRBD2,CASGLVWGGTQYF,TGTGCTAGTGGTTTGGTATGGGGGGGTACGCAGTATTTT
.,TRBV28,TRBJ2-2,TRBD1,CASRTTGEFRGELFF,TGTGCCAGCAGGACCACAGGGGAGTTTAGAGGGGAGCTGTTTTTT
.,TRBV6-1,TRBJ2-7,.,CASSEGQFSYEQYF,TGTGCCAGCAGTGAGGGGCAGTTCTCCTACGAGCAGTACTTC
.,TRBV6-5,TRBJ2-7,TRBD2,CASSYRRTGGGQYF,TGTGCCAGCAGTTATAGAAGGACGGGCGGGGGGCAGTACTTC
.,TRBV15,TRBJ1-1,TRBD1,CATSIQGANEAFF,TGTGCCACCAGCATACAGGGGGCGAATGAAGCTTTCTTT
.,TRBV7-2,TRBJ2-4,TRBD2,CASSLRTRGMNIQYF,TGTGCCAGCAGCTTGCGGACTAGAGGAATGAACATTCAGTACTTC
.,TRBV19,TRBJ2-5,TRBD2,CASGRGQGETQYF,TGTGCCAGTGGGAGGGGTCAAGGAGAGACCCAGTACTTC
.,TRBV7-2,TRBJ2-1,TRBD2,CASSLGFLAGGYNEQFF,TGTGCCAGCAGCTTAGGTTTCCTAGCGGGGGGATACAATGAGCAGTTCTTC
.,TRBV10-3,TRBJ1-5,.,CAIRTTGQPQNF,TGTGCCATCAGGACAACAGGGCAGCCCCAGAATTTT
.,TRBV18,TRBJ1-5,.,CASSPTLGVGEVSNQPQHF,TGTGCCAGCTCACCCACTCTTGGTGTGGGTGAGGTGAGCAATCAGCCCCAGCATTTT
.,TRBV28,TRBJ1-1,.,CASSLNRNTEAFF,TGTGCCAGCAGTTTAAACAGGAACACTGAAGCTTTCTTT
.,TRBV25-1,TRBJ2-7,TRBD2,CASSEDRLAGYYEQYF,TGTGCCAGCAGTGAAGACAGACTAGCGGGGTACTACGAGCAGTACTTC
.,TRBV5-5,TRBJ2-7,.,CASSLQGIEQYF,TGTGCCAGCAGCTTGCAGGGAATCGAGCAGTACTTC
.,TRBV7-2,TRBJ1-2,TRBD1,CASSDGQGAHGYTF,TGTGCCAGCAGCGACGGACAGGGGGCCCATGGCTACACCTTC
.,TRBV2,TRBJ1-5,.,CASRKDSHSNQPQHF,TGTGCCAGCAGAAAAGACAGCCACAGCAATCAGCCCCAGCATTTT
few,TRBV29-1,TRBJ2-3,.,CSVEEGRDTQYF,TGCAGCGTTGAGGAAGGGAGGGATACGCAGTATTTT
few,TRBV5-4,TRBJ2-2,TRBD1,CASSLGQGYTGELFF,TGTGCCAGCAGCTTGGGACAGGGGTACACCGGGGAGCTGTTTTTT
.,TRBV7-9,TRBJ2-7,.,CASSLARLGGSYYEQYF,TGTGCCAGCAGCTTAGCGCGGCTCGGTGGCAGTTACTACGAGCAGTACTTC
once,TRBV6-5,TRBJ2-2,.,CASSYSYRTGELFF,TGTGCCAGCAGTTACTCGTATCGTACCGGGGAGCTGTTTTTT
few,TRBV28,TRBJ2-2,TRBD1,CASSLHRGTGELFF,TGTGCCAGCAGTTTACACAGGGGGACCGGGGAGCTGTTTTTT
few,TRBV15,TRBJ1-1,.,CATSNHRDTAEAFF,TGTGCCACCAGCAACCACAGGGATACGGCTGAAGCTTTCTTT
.,TRBV6-5,TRBJ1-2,TRBD1,CASSYGDRGSYGYTF,TGTGCCAGCAGTTACGGAGACAGGGGTTCCTATGGCTACACCTTC
.,TRBV4-1,TRBJ1-2,.,CASSPVGSQWDYPF,TGCGCCAGCAGCCCCGTGGGGTCCCAATGGGACTACCCCTTC
few,TRBV28,TRBJ1-2,TRBD1,CASRSQGASEDGYTF,TGTGCCAGCCGATCACAGGGGGCCTCCGAAGACGGCTACACCTTC
.,TRBV19,TRBJ1-1,TRBD1,CASSTATGVNTEAFF,TGTGCCAGTAGTACCGCGACAGGGGTCAACACTGAAGCTTTCTTT
once,TRBV19,TRBJ2-2,.,CASSQISRDYTGELFF,TGTGCCAGTAGTCAGATAAGCCGGGACTACACCGGGGAGCTGTTTTTT
.,TRBV7-8,TRBJ1-2,.,CASSLALVNSNGCTF,TGTGCCAGCAGCTTAGCGCTAGTCAACTCCAATGGCTGCACCTTC
.,TRBV5-1,TRBJ1-1,TRBD1,CASTGTGGVTEAFF,TGCGCCAGCACCGGGACAGGGGGAGTTACTGAAGCTTTCTTT
once,TRBV6-5,TRBJ2-5,TRBD1,CASSLTGGRETQYF,TGTGCCAGCAGCTTGACAGGGGGGAGAGAGACCCAGTACTTC
.,TRBV4-3,TRBJ1-1,TRBD1,CASSQTQGASEAFF,TGCGCCAGCAGCCAAACCCAGGGGGCGTCTGAAGCTTTCTTT
.,TRBV14,TRBJ2-5,.,CASSHGGGQETQYF,TGTGCCAGCAGCCATGGGGGAGGCCAAGAGACCCAGTACTTC
.,TRBV5-1,TRBJ2-2,TRBD1,CASSDDRQGGTGELFF,TGCGCCAGCAGCGACGACCGACAGGGCGGCACCGGGGAGCTGTTTTTT
.,TRBV5-1,TRBJ2-7,TRBD2,CASSRTSGSYEQYF,TGCGCCAGCAGCAGGACTAGCGGGTCCTACGAGCAGTACTTC
once,TRBV7-3,TRBJ2-3,TRBD2,CASSLKRGDSDTQYF,TGTGCCAGCAGCTTAAAACGGGGGGATTCAGATACGCAGTATTTT
.,TRBV5-4,TRBJ2-1,.,CASRATDFLHNEQFF,TGTGCCAGCAGAGCGACTGACTTCCTCCACAATGAGCAGTTCTTC
few,TRBV28,TRBJ1-5,.,CAMQGDSNQPQHF,TGTGCCATGCAGGGTGATAGCAATCAGCCCCAGCATTTT
.,TRBV7-2,TRBJ2-5,TRBD1,CASSFLSTGGIRETQYF,TGTGCCAGCAGCTTTCTTTCGACAGGGGGAATTCGGGAGACCCAGTACTTC
few,TRBV9,TRBJ1-1,TRBD1,CASSREQGIPESITEAFF,TGTGCCAGCAGCAGGGAACAGGGGATTCCAGAGTCCATCACTGAAGCTTTCTTT
.,TRBV7-2,TRBJ1-2,.,CASSSQQGWSGYTF,TGTGCCAGCAGCTCCCAACAGGGATGGAGTGGCTACACCTTC
.,TRBV18,TRBJ1-4,.,CASSPGGGNEKLFF,TGTGCCAGCTCACCAGGAGGAGGGAATGAAAAACTGTTTTTT
.,TRBV2,TRBJ1-2,TRBD1,CASSLGTASNYGYTF,TGTGCCAGCAGTCTCGGGACAGCGTCTAACTATGGCTACACCTTC
.,TRBV5-1,TRBJ1-2,.,CASSLGQDNYGYTF,TGCGCCAGCAGCTTGGGACAGGATAACTATGGCTACACCTTC
.,TRBV28,TRBJ1-4,TRBD1,CASSLPRQGWEKLFF,TGTGCCAGCAGTTTACCCCGACAGGGGTGGGAAAAACTGTTTTTT